This TCR beta chain is from a study of blood T cell repertoires in COVID-19. Study background: Donors in the United States, Italy and Spain gave samples during acute or convalescent COVID-19. PBMCs, B-cell-depleted T cells, or T cells provided the cDNA or gDNA that made up the material.

Sequencing was performed with immunoSEQ multiplex PCR; in TCRdb, only in-frame clones are kept and a portion is missing. The sample shows 80,000 to 90,000 clones, 79% of them seen only once. Germline CDR1 is SNHLY and CDR2 is FYNNEI. The CDR3 totals 11 residues. With 4 bases removed from V and 2 bases from J, the gap between germline ends came to 3 bases. By share of the sample, this clone is medium-sized. The sequenced sample was peripheral blood. This TCR was recovered from a man in his sixties or seventies with acute or convalescent COVID-19. The rearrangement links TRBV2 to TRBJ2-7, with D unclear. Here the CDR3 reads CASSVTYEQYV. The CDR3, as DNA: TGTGCCAGCAGTGTTACCTACGAGCAGTACGTC.